A selection of T cell receptor beta chains follows, all from one sample in a study of blood T cell repertoires in COVID-19. Only in-frame clones appear in the TCRdb table, and some are missing; sequencing was by immunoSEQ multiplex PCR. The sample includes about 97,000 clones, around 90% of them seen just once. Sample: peripheral blood. The origin of the receptors is a woman aged 45 to 65 with COVID-19, enrolled during active disease. Both conserved end residues are trimmed from each CDR3.

j_gene | v_gene | CDR3aa
TRBJ2-7 | TRBV14 | ASSQDTGAQSYEQY
TRBJ1-3 | TRBV7-4 | ATVQSDRSSFSGNTIY
TRBJ2-6 | TRBV5-4 | ASSSYPGSGANVLT
TRBJ1-2 | TRBV2 | ANSIRDRGSYGYT
TRBJ1-6 | TRBV28 | ASRSAGENSPLH
TRBJ1-3 | TRBV19 | ASSIEGPLSRGHSGNTIY
TRBJ1-1 | TRBV6-2/TRBV6-3 | ASSRGNTEAF
TRBJ1-1 | TRBV30 | AYGWQRDTEAF
TRBJ2-1 | TRBV10-1 | ASSDQGSGVDEQF
TRBJ2-2 | TRBV27 | ASRPGLAGKNTGELF
TRBJ2-1 | TRBV6-5 | ASGGTGQEYNEQF
TRBJ1-2 | TRBV6-1 | ASSGTGTKTNYGYT
TRBJ2-2 | TRBV9 | ASTQGWSRNTGELF
TRBJ2-3 | TRBV7-9 | ASSLSGGADTQY
TRBJ1-2 | TRBV5-1 | ASSLNQQGAGGYT
TRBJ1-5 | TRBV24-1 | ATSGAGYSNQPQH
TRBJ1-5 | TRBV6-2/TRBV6-3 | ASSYGGDGNQPQH
TRBJ1-6 | TRBV2 | ASGPLPPGQLNNSPLH
TRBJ2-2 | TRBV7-2 | ASSGGTSGGANTGELF
TRBJ2-1 | TRBV10-3 | AISGGLDHNEQF
TRBJ1-1 | TRBV9 | ASSVDLDGEAF